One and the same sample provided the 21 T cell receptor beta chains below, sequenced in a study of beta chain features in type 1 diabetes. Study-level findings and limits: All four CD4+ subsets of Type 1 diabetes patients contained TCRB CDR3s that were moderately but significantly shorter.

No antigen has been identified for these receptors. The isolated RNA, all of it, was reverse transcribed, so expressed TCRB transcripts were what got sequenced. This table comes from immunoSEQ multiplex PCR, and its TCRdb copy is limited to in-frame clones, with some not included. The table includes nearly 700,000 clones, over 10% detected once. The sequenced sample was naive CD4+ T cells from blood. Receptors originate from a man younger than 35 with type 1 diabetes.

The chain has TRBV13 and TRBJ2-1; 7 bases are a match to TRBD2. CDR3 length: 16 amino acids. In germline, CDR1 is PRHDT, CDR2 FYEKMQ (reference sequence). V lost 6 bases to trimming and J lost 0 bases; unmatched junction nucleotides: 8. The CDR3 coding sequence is TGTGCCAGCAGTCCCCGGGGGGTTAGCTCCTACAATGAGCAGTTCTTC. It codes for CASSPRGVSSYNEQFF. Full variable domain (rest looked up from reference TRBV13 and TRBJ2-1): AAGVIQSPRHLIKEKRETATLKCYPIPRHDTVYWYQQGPGQDPQFLISFYEKMQSDKGSIPDRFSAQQFSDYHSELNMSSLELGDSALYFCASSPRGVSSYNEQFFGPGTRLTVL.

As DNA, the CDR3 is TGTGCCAGCACCCTGACAGCTAGCAATCAGCCCCAGCATTTT. Amino acid sequence: CASTLTASNQPQHF. The chain joins TRBV2 to TRBJ1-5; a possible D gene is TRBD1 (5 bases). CDR3 length: 14 amino acids. Looked up from germline, CDR1 is SNHLY and CDR2 is FYNNEI. Trimming took off 7 bases at V and 0 bases at J, with 10 bases between the two ends.

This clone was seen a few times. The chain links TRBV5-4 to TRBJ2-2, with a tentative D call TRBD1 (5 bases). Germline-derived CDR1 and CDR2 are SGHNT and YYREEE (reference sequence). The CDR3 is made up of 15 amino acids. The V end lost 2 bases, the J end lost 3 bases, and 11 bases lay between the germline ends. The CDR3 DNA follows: TGTGCCAGCAGCTTTCCCCAGGGCGACACCGGGGAGCTGTTTTTT. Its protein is CASSFPQGDTGELFF.

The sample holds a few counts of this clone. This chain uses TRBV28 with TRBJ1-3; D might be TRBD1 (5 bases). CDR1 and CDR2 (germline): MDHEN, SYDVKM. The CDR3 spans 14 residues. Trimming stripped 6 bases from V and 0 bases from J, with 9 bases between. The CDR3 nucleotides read TGTGCCAGCAGACCAGGGAGCTCTGGAAACACCATATATTTT. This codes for CASRPGSSGNTIYF.

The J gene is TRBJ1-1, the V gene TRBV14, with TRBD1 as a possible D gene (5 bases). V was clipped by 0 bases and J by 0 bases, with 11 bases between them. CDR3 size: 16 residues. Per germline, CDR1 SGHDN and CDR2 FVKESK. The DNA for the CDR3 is TGTGCCAGCAGCCAAGATCTGGGCAGGGTGAACACTGAAGCTTTCTTT. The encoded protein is CASSQDLGRVNTEAFF.

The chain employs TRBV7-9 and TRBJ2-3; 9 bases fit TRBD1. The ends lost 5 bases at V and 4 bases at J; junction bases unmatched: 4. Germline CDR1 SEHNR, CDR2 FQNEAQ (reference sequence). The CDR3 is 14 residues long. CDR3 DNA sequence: TGTGCCAGCAGCCCCGACAGGGGGGCAGATACGCAGTATTTT. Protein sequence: CASSPDRGADTQYF.

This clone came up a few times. CDR3 bases: TGTGCCAGCACCGCAAGGGTGCACGAGCAGTACTTC. Translated: CASTARVHEQYF. The chain recombines TRBV28 with TRBJ2-7, with D uncertain. CDR1 MDHEN and CDR2 SYDVKM come from the germline V gene. Trimming took off 7 bases at V and 5 bases at J, with 12 bases between the two ends. This CDR3 has 12 residues.

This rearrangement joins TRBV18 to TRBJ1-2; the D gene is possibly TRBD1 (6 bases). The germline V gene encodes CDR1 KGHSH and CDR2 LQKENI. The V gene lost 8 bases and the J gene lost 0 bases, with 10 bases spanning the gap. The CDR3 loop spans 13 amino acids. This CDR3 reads CASGDTANYGYTF. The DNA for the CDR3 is TGTGCCAGCGGGGACACAGCTAACTATGGCTACACCTTC.

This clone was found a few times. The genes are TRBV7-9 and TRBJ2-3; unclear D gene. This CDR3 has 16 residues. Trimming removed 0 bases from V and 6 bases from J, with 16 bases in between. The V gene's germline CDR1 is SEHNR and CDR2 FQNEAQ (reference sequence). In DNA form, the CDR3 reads TGTGCCAGCAGCTTAGCATACACTCCAACGGCGGATACGCAGTATTTT. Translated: CASSLAYTPTADTQYF.

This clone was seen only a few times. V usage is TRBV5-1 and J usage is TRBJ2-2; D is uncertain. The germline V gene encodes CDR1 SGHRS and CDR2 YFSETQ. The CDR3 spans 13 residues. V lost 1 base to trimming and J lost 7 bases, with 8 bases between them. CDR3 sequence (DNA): TGCGCCAGCAGCTTGAGGGAATTCGGGGAGCTGTTTTTT. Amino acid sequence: CASSLREFGELFF.

The CDR3 spells CASIDIPLNTEAFF. DNA of the CDR3: TGTGCCAGCATCGACATTCCATTGAACACTGAAGCTTTCTTT. The V call is TRBV11-2, the J call TRBJ1-1, with D unclear. This CDR3 is built from 14 residues. Germline V gene lookup returns CDR1 SGHAT and CDR2 FQNNGV. V shed 7 bases and J shed 0 bases, with 12 bases lying between them.

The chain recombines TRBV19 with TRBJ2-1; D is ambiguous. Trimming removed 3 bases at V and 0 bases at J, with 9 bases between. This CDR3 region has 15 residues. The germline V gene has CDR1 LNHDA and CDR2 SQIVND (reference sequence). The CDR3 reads CASSISRSSYNEQFF. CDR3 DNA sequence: TGTGCCAGTAGTATTTCTAGAAGCTCCTACAATGAGCAGTTCTTC. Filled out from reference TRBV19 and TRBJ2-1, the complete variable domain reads DGGITQSPKYLFRKEGQNVTLSCEQNLNHDAMYWYRQDPGQGLRLIYYSQIVNDFQKGDIAEGYSVSREKKESFPLTVTSAQKNPTAFYLCASSISRSSYNEQFFGPGTRLTVL.

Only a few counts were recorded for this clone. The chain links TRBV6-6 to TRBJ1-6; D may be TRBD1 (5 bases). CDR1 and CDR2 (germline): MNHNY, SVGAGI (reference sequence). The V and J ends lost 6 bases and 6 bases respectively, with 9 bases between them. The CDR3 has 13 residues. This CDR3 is CASRKGTNSPLHF. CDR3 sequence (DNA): TGTGCCAGCAGGAAAGGGACTAATTCACCCCTCCACTTT.

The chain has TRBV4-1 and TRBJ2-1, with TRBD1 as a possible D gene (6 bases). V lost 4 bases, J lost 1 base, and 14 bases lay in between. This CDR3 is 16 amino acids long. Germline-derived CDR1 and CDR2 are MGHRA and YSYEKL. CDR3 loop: CASSPGRQGSYNEQFF. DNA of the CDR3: TGCGCCAGCAGCCCAGGAAGGCAGGGGTCCTACAATGAGCAGTTCTTC.

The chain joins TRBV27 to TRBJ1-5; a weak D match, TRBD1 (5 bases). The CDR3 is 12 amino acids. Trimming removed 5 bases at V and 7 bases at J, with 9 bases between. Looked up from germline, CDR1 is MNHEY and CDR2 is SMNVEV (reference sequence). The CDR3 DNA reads TGTGCCAGCAGTAAGGGGCGGCAGCCCCAGCATTTT. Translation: CASSKGRQPQHF.

CDR3 residues: CASSLEGYGYTF. Here the CDR3 DNA reads TGTGCCAGCAGCTTGGAGGGATATGGCTACACCTTC. The chain links TRBV5-4 to TRBJ1-2; no firm D call. The CDR3 consists of 12 residues. Germline loops: CDR1 SGHNT, CDR2 YYREEE (reference sequence). With 0 bases removed from V and 5 bases from J, the gap between germline ends came to 5 bases.

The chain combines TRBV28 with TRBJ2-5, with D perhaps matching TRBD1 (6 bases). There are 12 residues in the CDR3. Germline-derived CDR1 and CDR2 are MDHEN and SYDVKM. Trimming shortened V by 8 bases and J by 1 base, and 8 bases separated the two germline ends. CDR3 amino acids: CASRDTQETQYF. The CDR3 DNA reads TGTGCCAGCCGGGACACCCAAGAGACCCAGTACTTC.

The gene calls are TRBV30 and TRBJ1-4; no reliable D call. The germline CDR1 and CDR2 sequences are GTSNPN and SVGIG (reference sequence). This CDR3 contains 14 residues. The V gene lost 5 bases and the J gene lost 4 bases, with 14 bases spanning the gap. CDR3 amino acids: CAWRRRPLNEKLFF. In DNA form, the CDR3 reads TGTGCCTGGCGACGACGGCCCCTTAATGAAAAACTGTTTTTT.

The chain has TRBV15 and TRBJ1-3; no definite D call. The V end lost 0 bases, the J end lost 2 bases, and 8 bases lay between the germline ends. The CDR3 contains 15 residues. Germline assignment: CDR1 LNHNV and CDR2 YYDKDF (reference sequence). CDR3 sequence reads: CATSRDQSPGNTIYF. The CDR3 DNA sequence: TGTGCCACCAGCAGAGATCAATCCCCTGGAAACACCATATATTTT. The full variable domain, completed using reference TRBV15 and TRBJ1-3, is DAMVIQNPRYQVTQFGKPVTLSCSQTLNHNVMYWYQQKSSQAPKLLFHYYDKDFNNEADTPDNFQSRRPNTSFCFLDIRSPGLGDTAMYLCATSRDQSPGNTIYFGEGSWLTVV.

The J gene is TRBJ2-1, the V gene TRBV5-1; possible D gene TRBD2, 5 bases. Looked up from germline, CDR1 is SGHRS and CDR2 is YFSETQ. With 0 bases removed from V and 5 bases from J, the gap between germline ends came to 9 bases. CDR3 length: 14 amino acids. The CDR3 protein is CASSLARLHNEQFF. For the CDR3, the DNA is TGCGCCAGCAGCTTGGCCCGACTACACAATGAGCAGTTCTTC.

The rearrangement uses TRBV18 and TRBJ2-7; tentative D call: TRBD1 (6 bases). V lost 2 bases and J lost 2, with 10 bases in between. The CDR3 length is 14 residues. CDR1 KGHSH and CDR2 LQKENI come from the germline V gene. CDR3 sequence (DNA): TGTGCCAGCTCACCAACGACAGGAACCTACGAGCAGTACTTC. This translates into CASSPTTGTYEQYF.